These 25 T cell receptor beta chains share one sample of origin, sequenced in a study of blood T cell repertoires in COVID-19. Data came from immunoSEQ multiplex PCR; TCRdb stores just in-frame clones and leaves some out. The sample includes over 100,000 clones, about 84% of them seen just once. The sample comprised peripheral blood. These receptor sequences come from a woman in her sixties with acute or convalescent COVID-19.

V gene TRBV19 combines with J gene TRBJ2-6; TRBD2 agrees at 14 bases. Germline trimming cut 6 bases from V and 3 bases from J; bases unmatched to any gene: 1. CDR1 is LNHDA, CDR2 SQIVND, per germline (reference sequence). This CDR3 comprises 16 residues. The chain's CDR3 is CASRTSGGVGANVLTF. The CDR3 DNA reads as TGTGCCAGTAGGACTAGCGGGGGGGTTGGGGCCAACGTCCTGACTTTC. The whole variable domain, filled in from reference TRBV19 and TRBJ2-6, reads DGGITQSPKYLFRKEGQNVTLSCEQNLNHDAMYWYRQDPGQGLRLIYYSQIVNDFQKGDIAEGYSVSREKKESFPLTVTSAQKNPTAFYLCASRTSGGVGANVLTFGAGSRLTVL.

V gene TRBV30 combines with J gene TRBJ1-2; no firm D call. CDR3 length: 12 amino acids. Germline assignment: CDR1 GTSNPN and CDR2 SVGIG (reference sequence). Trimming took 0 bases from V and 6 from J, leaving 8 bases between them. The CDR3 region is CAWSVRENGYTF. The CDR3 DNA sequence: TGTGCCTGGAGTGTAAGAGAGAATGGCTACACCTTC.

J is TRBJ1-1 and V is TRBV7-9, with D possibly TRBD1 on 6 matching bases. CDR3 length: 14 residues. Germline V gives CDR1 SEHNR, CDR2 FQNEAQ (reference sequence). The germline V and J ends were trimmed by 5 bases and 1 base, with 11 bases remaining between them. This chain's CDR3 is CASSGRGGNTEAFF. The CDR3 DNA sequence: TGTGCCAGCAGCGGGCGAGGGGGGAACACTGAAGCTTTCTTT.

This rearrangement joins TRBV9 to TRBJ2-1; D not certain. The CDR3 consists of 18 residues. Germline-derived CDR1 and CDR2 are SGDLS and YYNGEE. Trimming shortened V by 3 bases and J by 0 bases, and 19 bases separated the two germline ends. CDR3 coding DNA: TGTGCCAGCAGCGCAGACTCCAGAAACGCGAGCTCCTACAATGAGCAGTTCTTC. Amino acid sequence: CASSADSRNASSYNEQFF. Full variable domain (remainder filled in from reference TRBV9 and TRBJ2-1): DSGVTQTPKHLITATGQRVTLRCSPRSGDLSVYWYQQSLDQGLQFLIQYYNGEERAKGNILERFSAQQFPDLHSELNLSSLELGDSALYFCASSADSRNASSYNEQFFGPGTRLTVL.

This chain links TRBV5-1 with TRBJ1-5; 9 bases align to TRBD1. The CDR3 is made up of 14 amino acids. The V gene's germline CDR1 is SGHRS and CDR2 YFSETQ. After removal of 4 bases from V and 4 bases from J, the junction contained 3 bases not matched to a gene. The CDR3 reads CASSVGQGNQPQHF. CDR3 sequence (DNA): TGCGCCAGCAGCGTGGGACAGGGTAATCAGCCCCAGCATTTT.

The chain recombines TRBV7-2 with TRBJ1-6, with a tentative D call TRBD1 (6 bases). Germline V gene lookup returns CDR1 SGHTA and CDR2 FQGNSA. Trimming left V 5 bases short and J 7 bases short, with 18 bases between. CDR3 length: 16 residues. The DNA for the CDR3 is TGTGCCAGCAGCCACCAGCCGGGACAATACAATTCACCCCTCCACTTT. Translating gives CASSHQPGQYNSPLHF.

This chain uses TRBV27 with TRBJ2-5; D is uncertain. From germline, CDR1 is MNHEY and CDR2 SMNVEV (reference sequence). This CDR3 is built from 12 residues. Trimming removed 4 bases from V and 0 bases from J, with 3 bases in between. CDR3 DNA sequence: TGTGCCAGCAGTTCCAACCAAGAGACCCAGTACTTC. It translates to CASSSNQETQYF.

The V gene is TRBV5-1, the J gene TRBJ1-1; no reliable D call. The V gene's germline CDR1 is SGHRS and CDR2 YFSETQ. V was cut by 2 bases and J by 7 bases, with 12 bases left in between. This CDR3 spans 13 amino acids. The CDR3 loop reads CASSLREGGEAFF. DNA of the CDR3: TGCGCCAGCAGCTTAAGGGAAGGAGGTGAAGCTTTCTTT.

The V call is TRBV2, the J call TRBJ1-5, with 8 bases that match TRBD1. Germline V CDR1 and CDR2: SNHLY, FYNNEI. V was clipped by 6 bases and J by 6 bases; unmatched bases: 7. The CDR3 sequence is 14 residues long. CDR3 bases: TGTGCCAGCAGACTTACAGGGGGTAGTCAGCCCCAGCATTTT. It encodes CASRLTGGSQPQHF.

This clone was seen only once. The chain combines TRBV7-8 with TRBJ1-6; D perhaps matches TRBD1 (5 bases). The CDR3 runs 18 residues. Germline CDR1 SGHVS, CDR2 FQNEAQ. V dropped 5 bases and J dropped 0 bases, with 17 bases sitting between them. CDR3 DNA: TGTGCCAGCAGCGAAAGGAGCACCAGGGACTCCTATAATTCACCCCTCCACTTT. It specifies CASSERSTRDSYNSPLHF. Complete variable domain (other parts from reference TRBV7-8 and TRBJ1-6): GAGVSQSPRYKVAKRGQDVALRCDPISGHVSLFWYQQALGQGPEFLTYFQNEAQLDKSGLPSDRFFAERPEGSVSTLKIQRTQQEDSAVYLCASSERSTRDSYNSPLHFGNGTRLTVT.

The CDR3 protein is CAISESANRPYTF. Written as DNA, the CDR3 is TGTGCCATCAGTGAGTCGGCGAACAGGCCCTACACCTTC. The chain combines TRBV10-3 with TRBJ1-2; tentative D call: TRBD1 (5 bases). CDR3 length: 13 amino acids. The V end was cut by 0 bases, the J end by 10 bases, with 12 bases between. CDR1 and CDR2 from the germline V gene are ENHRY and SYGVKD.

This CDR3 is CASRRTITGELFF. CDR3 nucleotides: TGTGCCAGCCGAAGGACAATTACCGGGGAGCTGTTTTTT. This sequence joins TRBV12-3 or TRBV12-4 and TRBJ2-2; weak D call: TRBD1 (5 bases). The CDR3 runs to 13 residues. Trimming shortened V by 8 bases and J by 5 bases, and 12 bases separated the two germline ends.

CDR3 in amino acids: CASSGGVTNEKLFF. CDR3 in DNA: TGTGCCAGCTCGGGCGGGGTAACTAATGAAAAACTGTTTTTT. The V gene is TRBV18, the J gene TRBJ1-4; D remains ambiguous. The CDR3 sequence is 14 residues long. Deletions cut 6 bases from V and 1 base from J, with 9 bases between. The V gene's germline CDR1 is KGHSH and CDR2 LQKENI.

The CDR3 DNA reads as TGTGCCAGCAGTTTCCGGACTAGCGGAAGCCAAGAGACCCAGTACTTC. Amino acids: CASSFRTSGSQETQYF. The chain joins TRBV6-5 to TRBJ2-5, with 10 bases lining up with TRBD2. This CDR3 is 16 amino acids long. Germline-derived CDR1 and CDR2 are MNHEY and SVGAGI. V shed 4 bases and J 1 base; nucleotides not matched to a gene: 6.

The chain links TRBV24-1 to TRBJ1-1, with 8 bases identical to TRBD1. The CDR3 totals 12 residues. Germline assignment: CDR1 KGHDR and CDR2 SFDVKD. V lost 4 bases to trimming and J lost 12 bases; unmatched junction nucleotides: 6. CDR3 DNA: TGTGCCACCAGTGACCGGACAGGGAGGTCTTTCTTT. The encoded protein is CATSDRTGRSFF.

The chain combines TRBV3-1 (or the pseudogene TRBV3-2) with TRBJ1-2; TRBD1 agrees at 7 bases. Germline-derived CDR1 and CDR2 are LGHDT and YNNKEL (reference sequence). The CDR3 totals 13 residues. The trim removed 1 base at V and 11 bases at J, leaving 7 bases unmatched. The CDR3, as DNA: TGTGCCAGCAGCCAAGGACAGGGAATGGCGTACACCTTC. Encoded protein: CASSQGQGMAYTF.

The gene calls are TRBV30 and TRBJ2-7; 9 bases match TRBD1. The V and J ends lost 8 bases and 0 bases, in that order; junction bases with no gene match: 8. The length of the CDR3 is 14 residues. Per the germline V gene, CDR1 is GTSNPN and CDR2 is SVGIG (reference sequence). The CDR3 loop reads CAGGQGIGSYEQYF. CDR3 coding DNA: TGTGCCGGGGGACAGGGAATAGGCTCCTACGAGCAGTACTTC.

This chain uses TRBV18 with TRBJ1-5, with TRBD1 as a possible D gene (6 bases). V was pared by 5 bases and J by 6 bases, with 17 bases between. Germline loops: CDR1 KGHSH, CDR2 LQKENI. The CDR3 runs to 15 residues. CDR3 residues: CASSLRGGRSQPQHF. The CDR3 region has the DNA TGTGCCAGCTCATTAAGGGGGGGTAGGAGTCAGCCCCAGCATTTT.

The chain couples TRBV5-1 to TRBJ1-3; TRBD1 might be the D (5 bases). This CDR3 region has 15 residues. V was pared by 1 base and J by 2 bases, with 10 bases between. From germline, CDR1 is SGHRS and CDR2 YFSETQ. This CDR3 is CASSLIGATGNTIYF. The CDR3 region has the DNA TGCGCCAGCAGCTTGATAGGGGCAACTGGAAACACCATATATTTT.

The chain is built from TRBV23-1 and TRBJ2-7, with a weak D call TRBD2 (7 bases). TRBV23-1 is an ORF for which the function is uncertain. The CDR3 spans 14 residues. Trimming cost V 2 bases and J 5 bases, with 13 bases left between them. CDR3 bases: TGCGCCAGCAGTCAACACAGGGAGGGCCACGAGCAGTACGTC. This translates into CASSQHREGHEQYV.

This clone has just a few counts. The rearrangement joins TRBV7-2 to TRBJ2-5, with D hard to call. The germline V and J ends were trimmed by 3 bases and 3 bases, with 14 bases remaining between them. The germline CDR1 and CDR2 sequences are SGHTA and FQGNSA. CDR3 length: 15 residues. CDR3 bases: TGTGCCAGCAGCTTTTCTCTAGTTAGTAAAGAGACCCAGTACTTC. Its protein is CASSFSLVSKETQYF.

The rearrangement links TRBV30 to TRBJ1-2; D is perhaps TRBD1 (5 bases). The CDR3 is 14 amino acids. Trimming cost V 0 bases and J 8 bases, with 16 bases left between them. Germline assignment: CDR1 GTSNPN and CDR2 SVGIG (reference sequence). CDR3 residues: CAWSVPSGNGGYTF. Written as DNA, the CDR3 is TGTGCCTGGAGTGTACCGTCAGGGAATGGGGGCTACACCTTC.

The rearrangement joins TRBV4-1 to TRBJ2-2, with 8 bases that match TRBD1. Germline V gene data show CDR1 as MGHRA and CDR2 as YSYEKL. J gave up 5 bases and V 0 bases, and 5 bases lay outside the gene matches. The CDR3 is made up of 16 amino acids. The CDR3 region has the DNA TGCGCCAGCAGCCAAGACGACAGGGGAAAAACCGGGGAGCTGTTTTTT. It codes for CASSQDDRGKTGELFF.

This clone was seen only once. The chain recombines TRBV5-5 with TRBJ1-1; 7 bases agree with TRBD1. Losses at the gene ends were 0 bases for V and 5 bases for J; bases not matched to a gene: 10. The CDR3 length is 16 residues. Per germline, CDR1 SGHKS and CDR2 YYEKEE (reference sequence). CDR3 sequence (DNA): TGTGCCAGCAGCTTGGGGGGGCAACAGGGGAAGACTGAAGCTTTCTTT. Its protein is CASSLGGQQGKTEAFF. The full variable domain, completed using reference TRBV5-5 and TRBJ1-1, is DAGVTQSPTHLIKTRGQQVTLRCSPISGHKSVSWYQQVLGQGPQFIFQYYEKEERGRGNFPDRFSARQFPNYSSELNVNALLLGDSALYLCASSLGGQQGKTEAFFGQGTRLTVV.

The chain is built from TRBV4-2 and TRBJ1-5, with D possibly being TRBD1 (5 bases). Germline V gene sequence: CDR1 LGHNA, CDR2 YNFKEQ. The CDR3 runs 14 residues. Trimming left V 8 bases short and J 1 base short, with 12 bases between. This CDR3 reads CASSTRQSNQPQHF. The DNA of the CDR3 is TGTGCCAGCTCTACAAGACAGAGCAATCAGCCCCAGCATTTT.